This TCR beta chain was profiled in a study of T cell responses to AZD1222 COVID-19 vaccine. V was pared by 2 bases and J by 15 bases, with 5 bases of the junction left unmatched. The CDR3 is 12 amino acids. CDR1 and CDR2 from the germline V gene are SGHRS and YFSETQ. The assay was immunoSEQ multiplex PCR, and TCRdb's table has in-frame clones only and misses some. The sample yields about 130,000 clones, 70% to 90% seen once. Sample: peripheral blood, taken on day 0 of AZD1222 vaccination. This clonotype originated in an adult in good health. The J gene is TRBJ2-1, the V gene TRBV5-1, with TRBD2 matching over 10 bases. This CDR3 is CASSLAGGPAFF. The CDR3 region has the DNA TGCGCCAGCAGCTTAGCGGGAGGGCCAGCGTTCTTC.